This TCR beta chain came from a study of blood T cell repertoires in COVID-19 (dated by TCRdb to 2020 to 2021). In terms of the full investigation: Samples from collaborators originated in the United States, Italy and Spain and spanned both the acute and convalescent phases of COVID-19. The material from the prospective study consisted of cDNA or gDNA derived from T cells, B-cell-depleted T cells, or PBMCs. The dataset comprised deeply sampled blood TCRbeta repertoires from subjects exposed to, actively infected with, or recovered from COVID-19. The repertoires were released in a freely available public database intended as a resource for research on the immune response to SARS-CoV-2. Samples were obtained from the ongoing ImmuneRACE study (first 160 participants) and from some 1,200 subjects provided by 6 global collaborators. Sample metadata almost always included a de-identified subject ID, COVID-19 status, age in years and sex. HLA class I and class II types, where available, came from metadata supplied by the sample provider rather than from assay-based typing.

Per the germline V gene, SGHRS is the CDR1 and YFSETQ is the CDR2. Trimming accounts for 2 bases at V and 4 bases at J, while the number of junction bases matched to no gene is 6. There are 15 amino acids in the CDR3, from cysteine to phenylalanine inclusive. This entry keeps only the CDR3 DNA: 45 bases, framed from base 1. One collaborating source in Seattle enrolled patients while the patients were actively infected and followed the patients over time throughout the course of disease. The collaborating institutions used their own protocols to collect whole blood in K2EDTA tubes. For TCRbeta analysis, collaborator samples were shipped as frozen whole blood, as isolated PBMCs, or as DNA extracted from either sample type. The immunoSEQ Assay, a bias-controlled multiplex PCR, was used to amplify TCRbeta CDR3 regions from genomic DNA. The study's own analysis went as follows. The number of nucleated cells in each sample was estimated from the amplification of reference gene primers within the assay. Sequence reads were collapsed and filtered to measure the absolute abundance of every unique TCRbeta CDR3 rearrangement. For each sample, productive Simpson clonality was calculated as the square root of Simpson's diversity index over productive rearrangements. The table was pulled from immuneACCESS by TCRdb, which kept in-frame rearrangements only. Such tables lose some clones; where checked, under half of the loss comes from unresolved V genes, and the rest has no known cause. V and J calls and clone size come straight from that table; D and trimming were deduced from the DNA. The table for this sample lists under 45,000 clones; 81% of them were counted only once. In total, the top ten clones hold just over 3% of the sample.

As to this clone: Its antigen has not been determined. The input lacks base qualities; no much larger clone sits a single base away.

General findings and caveats noted by the study authors: The quantity of clinical and demographic metadata differed by source and by participant and was supplied without curation.

This sequence originates from a man in his 70s with COVID-19, enrolled during active disease. Sequencing input: peripheral blood. The sequence links TRBV5-1 to TRBJ2-3; TRBD1 matches 8 bases in the middle. This receptor carries the CDR3 CASSFQGASPDTQYF. The DNA sequence is as follows: TGCGCCAGCAGCTTCCAGGGGGCTAGTCCAGATACGCAGTATTTT.